This T cell receptor beta chain appears in the sequencing data of a study of control samples from healthy donors and cancer patients. Only in-frame clones appear in the TCRdb table, and some are missing; sequencing was by immunoSEQ multiplex PCR. The sample contains about 92,000 clones, around 80% of which appear only once. This CDR3 region has 13 residues. The V gene's germline CDR1 is SGHRS and CDR2 YFSETQ. The V gene lost 7 bases and the J gene lost 0 bases, with 10 bases spanning the gap. The sequence derives from a woman aged 55-70 years in good health. What was sequenced was blood. The chain links TRBV5-1 to TRBJ1-2; tentatively, D is TRBD1 (6 bases). The CDR3: CASWGASNYGYTF. CDR3 DNA: TGCGCCAGCTGGGGGGCCTCTAACTATGGCTACACCTTC.